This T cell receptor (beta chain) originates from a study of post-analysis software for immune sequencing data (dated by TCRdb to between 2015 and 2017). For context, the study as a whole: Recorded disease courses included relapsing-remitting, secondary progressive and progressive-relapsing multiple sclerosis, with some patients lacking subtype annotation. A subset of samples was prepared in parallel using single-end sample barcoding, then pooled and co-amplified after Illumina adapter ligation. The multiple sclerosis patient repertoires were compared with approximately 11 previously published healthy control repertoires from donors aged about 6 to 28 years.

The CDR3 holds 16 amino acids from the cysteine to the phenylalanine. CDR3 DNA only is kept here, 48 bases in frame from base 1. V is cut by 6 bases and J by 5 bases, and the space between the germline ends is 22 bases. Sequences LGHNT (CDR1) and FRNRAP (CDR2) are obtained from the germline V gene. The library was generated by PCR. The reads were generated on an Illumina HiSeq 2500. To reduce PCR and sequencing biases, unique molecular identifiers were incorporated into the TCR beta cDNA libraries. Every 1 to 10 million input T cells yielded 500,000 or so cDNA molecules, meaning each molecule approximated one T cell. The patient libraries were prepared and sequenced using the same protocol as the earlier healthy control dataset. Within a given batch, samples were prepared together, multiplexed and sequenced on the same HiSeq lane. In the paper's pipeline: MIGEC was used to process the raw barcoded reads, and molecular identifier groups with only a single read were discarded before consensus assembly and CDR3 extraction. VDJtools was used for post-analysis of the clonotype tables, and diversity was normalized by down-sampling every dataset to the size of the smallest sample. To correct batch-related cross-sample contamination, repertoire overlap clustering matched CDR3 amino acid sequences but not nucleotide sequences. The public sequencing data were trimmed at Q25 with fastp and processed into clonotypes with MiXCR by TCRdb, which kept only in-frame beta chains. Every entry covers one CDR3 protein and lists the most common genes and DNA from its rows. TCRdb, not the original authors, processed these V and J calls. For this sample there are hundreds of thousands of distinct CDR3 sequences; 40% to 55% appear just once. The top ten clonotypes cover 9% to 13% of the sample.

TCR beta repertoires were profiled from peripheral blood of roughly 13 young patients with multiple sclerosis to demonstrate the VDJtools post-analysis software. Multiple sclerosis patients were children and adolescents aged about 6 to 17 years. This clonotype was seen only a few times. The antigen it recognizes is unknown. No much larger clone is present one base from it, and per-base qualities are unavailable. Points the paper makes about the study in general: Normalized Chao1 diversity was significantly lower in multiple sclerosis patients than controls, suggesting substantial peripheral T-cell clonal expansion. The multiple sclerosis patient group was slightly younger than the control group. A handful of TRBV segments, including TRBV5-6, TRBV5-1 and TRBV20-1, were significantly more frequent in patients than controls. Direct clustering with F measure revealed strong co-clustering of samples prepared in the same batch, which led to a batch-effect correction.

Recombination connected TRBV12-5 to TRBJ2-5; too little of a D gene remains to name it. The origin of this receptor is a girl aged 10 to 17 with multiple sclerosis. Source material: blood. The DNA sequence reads TGTGCTAGTGGCCAGGACGTCGGTAGCTTCGGGGAGACCCAGTACTTC. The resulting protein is CASGQDVGSFGETQYF.